Detailed here is one TCR beta chain. The data were obtained in a study of blood T cell repertoires in COVID-19. The overall study: Sample material is recorded as cDNA or gDNA derived from T cells, B-cell-depleted T cells, or PBMCs.

The length of the CDR3 is 15 residues. CDR1 and CDR2 (germline): MDHEN, SYDVKM. With 5 bases removed from V and 6 bases from J, the gap between germline ends came to 16 bases. Only in-frame clones appear in the TCRdb table, and some are missing; sequencing was by immunoSEQ multiplex PCR. The repertoire has a few hundred thousand clones, approximately 87% of them found once; the top ten carry approximately 6.2%. This TCR was recovered from a man aged 55 to 70 who had recovered from COVID-19. The chain links TRBV28 to TRBJ2-2, with a weak D call TRBD1 (6 bases). Sequencing was done on a sample of peripheral blood. DNA of the CDR3: TGTGCCAGCAGTACGCCAGGGGCGTCGGCCGGGGAGCTGTTTTTT. Translation gives CASSTPGASAGELFF.